This record concerns one TCR beta chain sequence. As yet, its antigen is unknown. This entry is derived from a study of T cells in Graves' hyperthyroidism and ophthalmopathy. Study-level points and caveats: In the analysis, a 13 V-J model separated ophthalmopathy from stable hyperthyroidism.

CDR1 and CDR2 from the germline V gene are SGHRS and YFSETQ. The V end was cut by 4 bases, the J end by 0 bases, with 16 bases between. CDR3 length: 16 amino acids. Diagnosing involved the use of clinical symptoms, serum thyroxine and TRAb, thyroid ultrasound and orbital computed tomography. Amplified TCR beta CDR3 regions came from RNA transcripts. The HTBI set primed first-round TCR CDR3 RT-PCR. TCRdb processed the multiplex PCR reads anew with MiXCR; each CDR3 protein has one entry. The sample has a few hundred thousand distinct CDR3 sequences, roughly 13% seen once. This receptor was identified in a woman in her forties with Graves' ophthalmopathy. The chain uses TRBV5-1 and TRBJ1-2; D uncertain. Sequenced input: blood. CDR3 residues: CASSPDPRRTNYGYTF. CDR3 coding DNA: TGCGCCAGCAGCCCTGACCCCAGGAGAACTAACTATGGCTACACCTTC.